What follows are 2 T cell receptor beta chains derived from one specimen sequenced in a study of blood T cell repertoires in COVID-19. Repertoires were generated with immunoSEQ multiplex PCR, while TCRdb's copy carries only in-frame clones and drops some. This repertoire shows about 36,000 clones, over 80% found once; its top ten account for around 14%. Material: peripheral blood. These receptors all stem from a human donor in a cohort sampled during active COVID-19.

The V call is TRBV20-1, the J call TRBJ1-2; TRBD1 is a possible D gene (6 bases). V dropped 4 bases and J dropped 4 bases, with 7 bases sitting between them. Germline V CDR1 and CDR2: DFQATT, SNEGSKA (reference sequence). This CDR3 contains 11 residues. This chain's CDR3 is CSATGVYGYTF. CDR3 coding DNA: TGCAGTGCTACAGGGGTCTATGGCTACACCTTC.

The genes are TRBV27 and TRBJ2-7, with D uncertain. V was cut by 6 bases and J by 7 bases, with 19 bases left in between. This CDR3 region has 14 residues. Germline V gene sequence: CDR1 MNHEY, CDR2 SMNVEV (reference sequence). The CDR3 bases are TGTGCCAGCAGGGAGAACGGTCCCTCGAGGGAGCAGTACTTC. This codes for CASRENGPSREQYF.